These T cell receptor beta chains were read from a single sample in a study of T cell repertoires in cytomegalovirus infection. TCRdb passed the reads through MiXCR, listing each CDR3 protein once. The table shows some 280,000 distinct CDR3 sequences, with approximately 14% occurring only once. The sequencing sample was made of PBMCs. All receptors come from a human donor in good health (CMV status not recorded). Some clones in this sample may be carry-over from other donors' samples. Both conserved end residues are part of each CDR3. Each record gives: D gene, clone size, J gene, V gene, CDR3 protein, CDR3 DNA. D genes are given only for firm matches. Rows may omit the clone size; those that give it use once, few, many or a size class.

TRBD1 | many | TRBJ1-1 | TRBV7-8 | CASSLQGGRDTEAFF | TGTGCCAGCAGCCTACAGGGGGGCAGGGACACTGAAGCTTTCTTT
TRBD1 | few | TRBJ1-5 | TRBV12-3/TRBV12-4 | CASSKNRDRGLQPQHF | TGTGCCAGCAGCAAAAACCGGGACAGGGGGCTACAGCCCCAGCATTTT
. | . | TRBJ2-7 | TRBV12-5 | CASGLVVDRVIYEQYF | TGTGCTAGTGGTTTGGTTGTGGACAGAGTGATCTACGAGCAGTACTTC
. | many | TRBJ2-5 | TRBV6-6 | CASSYSMGSGKYF | TGTGCCAGCAGTTACTCGATGGGTAGCGGAAAGTACTTC
. | many | TRBJ2-7 | TRBV7-2 | CASSAPGEAYEQYF | TGTGCCAGCAGCGCTCCGGGCGAGGCCTACGAGCAGTACTTC
. | . | TRBJ1-2 | TRBV7-6 | CASSLTRLDYGYTF | TGTGCCAGCAGCTTAACCCGGTTAGACTATGGCTACACCTTC
TRBD2 | few | TRBJ2-1 | TRBV4-1 | CASSQGWTSGNYNEQFF | TGCGCCAGCAGCCAAGGGTGGACTAGCGGGAACTACAATGAGCAGTTCTTC
. | . | TRBJ1-1 | TRBV29-1 | CSVEIRPMNTEAFF | TGCAGCGTTGAAATAAGACCCATGAACACTGAAGCTTTCTTT
. | few | TRBJ2-5 | TRBV29-1 | CSVRAAKETQYF | TGCAGCGTTAGGGCAGCAAAAGAGACCCAGTACTTC
TRBD2 | few | TRBJ2-1 | TRBV20-1 | CSARGLAGVYNEQFF | TGCAGTGCTAGGGGACTAGCGGGGGTATACAATGAGCAGTTCTTC
TRBD2 | many | TRBJ2-1 | TRBV7-9 | CASSPGTSGTNEQFF | TGTGCCAGCAGTCCCGGGACTAGCGGGACCAATGAGCAGTTCTTC
. | many | TRBJ2-7 | TRBV12-3/TRBV12-4 | CASSLASELAYYEQYF | TGTGCCAGCAGTTTAGCCTCGGAGCTAGCTTACTACGAGCAGTACTTC
TRBD2 | few | TRBJ2-5 | TRBV20-1 | CSALHMTSGRFVETQYF | TGCAGTGCCCTACATATGACTAGCGGGAGATTTGTGGAGACCCAGTACTTC
. | . | TRBJ1-2 | TRBV29-1 | CSVAQEGHIYGYTF | TGCAGCGTCGCCCAGGAGGGACACATCTATGGCTACACCTTC
TRBD1 | few | TRBJ2-5 | TRBV20-1 | CSARDRGLTETQYF | TGCAGTGCTAGAGACAGGGGGCTTACAGAGACCCAGTACTTC
. | few | TRBJ1-2 | TRBV20-1 | CRGDSGSASGYTF | TGCAGGGGCGATTCCGGGAGCGCAAGCGGCTACACCTTC
. | once | TRBJ2-3 | TRBV7-9 | CASAPPTRLDTQYF | TGTGCCAGCGCCCCTCCGACTCGTCTAGATACGCAGTATTTT
TRBD2 | . | TRBJ2-2 | TRBV29-1 | CSVGGRVTGELFF | TGCAGCGTTGGGGGGAGGGTCACCGGGGAGCTGTTTTTT
. | . | TRBJ2-2 | TRBV20-1 | CSARDNRLVTTGELFF | TGCAGTGCTAGAGATAATAGACTAGTCACGACCGGGGAGCTGTTTTTT
. | . | TRBJ1-2 | TRBV20-1 | CSASQGDYGYTF | TGCAGTGCTAGTCAGGGTGACTATGGCTACACCTTC
. | many | TRBJ1-2 | TRBV12-3/TRBV12-4 | CASSPWGGMNGYTF | TGTGCCAGCAGTCCCTGGGGGGGGATGAATGGCTACACCTTC
. | . | TRBJ2-7 | TRBV6-2/TRBV6-3 | CASEGLVHYEQYF | TGTGCCAGCGAGGGACTCGTACACTACGAGCAGTACTTC
. | few | TRBJ2-1 | TRBV28 | CASSLGAKSGGNEQFF | TGTGCCAGCAGTTTAGGGGCCAAGTCTGGAGGCAATGAGCAGTTCTTC
. | . | TRBJ2-7 | TRBV3-1 | CASSSLTLARQPSWKQYF | TGTGCCAGCAGCTCGCTTACCTTAGCTCGACAACCCTCTTGGAAGCAGTACTTC
. | . | TRBJ2-3 | TRBV19 | CASLQGADTQYF | TGTGCCAGTTTACAGGGTGCAGATACGCAGTATTTT
. | many | TRBJ2-7 | TRBV7-8 | CASSPRVSGTYEQYF | TGTGCCAGCAGCCCCCGGGTGAGCGGAACCTACGAGCAGTACTTC
. | . | TRBJ2-1 | TRBV7-6 | CVSSLHRTRDNEQFF | TGTGTCAGCAGCTTACACCGGACCAGAGATAATGAGCAGTTCTTC
TRBD1 | many | TRBJ2-5 | TRBV20-1 | CSARFRQGDISTQYF | TGCAGTGCTAGATTCCGGCAGGGGGACATCTCGACCCAGTACTTC
. | few | TRBJ2-1 | TRBV29-1 | CSVAPSGAHNEQFF | TGCAGCGTTGCCCCCTCCGGGGCCCACAATGAGCAGTTCTTC
. | many | TRBJ2-5 | TRBV29-1 | CSVEPIPDLRETQYF | TGCAGCGTTGAACCTATCCCGGACCTTAGAGAGACCCAGTACTTC
. | few | TRBJ2-7 | TRBV18 | CASSPPVGDVEQYF | TGTGCCAGCTCACCACCGGTAGGGGACGTTGAGCAGTACTTC
. | . | TRBJ1-2 | TRBV7-6 | CASSLGAGKEGYTF | TGTGCCAGCAGCCTTGGTGCAGGCAAGGAGGGCTACACCTTC
. | few | TRBJ1-4 | TRBV28 | CASSSRRGHRILFF | TGTGCCAGCAGTTCCCGGAGGGGCCACCGAATTCTGTTTTTT
. | few | TRBJ2-1 | TRBV19 | CASRSRGKDEQFF | TGTGCCAGTAGGTCCAGGGGCAAGGATGAGCAGTTCTTC
. | few | TRBJ2-7 | TRBV19 | CAGKQGPEHYEQYF | TGTGCCGGCAAACAGGGACCCGAACACTACGAGCAGTACTTC
TRBD1 | many | TRBJ1-5 | TRBV7-8 | CASSMGQGASNQPQHF | TGTGCCAGCAGCATGGGACAGGGGGCTTCTAACCAGCCCCAGCATTTT
. | . | TRBJ2-1 | TRBV11-2 | CASSLMGGGYNEQFF | TGTGCCAGCAGCTTAATGGGAGGGGGGTACAATGAGCAGTTCTTC
. | . | TRBJ1-3 | TRBV15 | CATSRGSGSGNTIYF | TGTGCCACCAGCAGAGGTTCAGGTTCTGGAAACACCATATATTTT
TRBD1 | . | TRBJ2-2 | TRBV12-3/TRBV12-4 | CASGQVGTGELFF | TGTGCCAGTGGACAGGTGGGCACCGGGGAGCTGTTTTTT
. | many | TRBJ2-7 | TRBV28 | CASRPGTYPYEQYF | TGTGCCAGCAGACCCGGGACCTACCCCTACGAGCAGTACTTC
. | many | TRBJ1-3 | TRBV20-1 | CSARSDEDGNTIYF | TGCAGTGCTAGATCGGACGAGGATGGAAACACCATATATTTT
TRBD2 | few | TRBJ2-5 | TRBV28 | CASSAGLAGRGLETQYF | TGTGCCAGCAGTGCCGGACTAGCGGGCCGAGGGTTGGAGACCCAGTACTTC
. | few | TRBJ1-6 | TRBV20-1 | CSVLNRAAESSPLHF | TGCAGTGTTTTAAACCGGGCCGCGGAGAGTTCACCCCTCCACTTT
TRBD1 | many | TRBJ2-7 | TRBV7-6 | CASSDGQGNNEQYF | TGTGCCAGCAGCGACGGACAGGGGAATAACGAGCAGTACTTC
. | many | TRBJ2-5 | TRBV10-3 | CAISAGTEGGETQYF | TGTGCCATCAGCGCGGGGACAGAGGGGGGAGAGACCCAGTACTTC
. | many | TRBJ2-2 | TRBV7-3 | CASARQGTNTGELFF | TGTGCCAGCGCACGGCAGGGAACGAACACCGGGGAGCTGTTTTTT
. | few | TRBJ2-7 | TRBV11-2 | CASSPYGATYEQYF | TGTGCCAGCAGCCCTTATGGTGCTACCTACGAGCAGTACTTC
. | . | TRBJ2-7 | TRBV2 | CASSRSSYEQYF | TGTGCCAGCAGTCGGAGCTCCTACGAGCAGTACTTC
. | many | TRBJ2-1 | TRBV20-1 | CSARELFGTRINEQFF | TGCAGTGCTAGAGAATTGTTCGGAACTCGCATAAATGAGCAGTTCTTC
TRBD1 | few | TRBJ1-5 | TRBV20-1 | CSACGTGGAGQPQHF | TGCAGTGCTTGCGGGACAGGGGGCGCGGGCCAGCCCCAGCATTTT
TRBD1 | many | TRBJ1-1 | TRBV20-1 | CSARTAAYDETGLNTEAFF | TGCAGTGCTAGAACGGCGGCCTATGACGAGACAGGGCTGAACACTGAAGCTTTCTTT
TRBD2 | many | TRBJ2-6 | TRBV7-9 | CASSLKVTSGSSGANVLTF | TGTGCCAGCAGCTTAAAAGTTACTAGCGGGTCCTCTGGGGCCAACGTCCTGACTTTC
TRBD2 | few | TRBJ2-4 | TRBV7-9 | CASSSLTREVAKNIQYF | TGTGCCAGCAGCTCCCTAACTCGGGAGGTGGCCAAAAACATTCAGTACTTC
. | many | TRBJ2-1 | TRBV7-2 | CASSPRVNPGNEQFF | TGTGCCAGCAGCCCTCGAGTGAATCCGGGCAATGAGCAGTTCTTC
TRBD1 | many | TRBJ1-1 | TRBV6-5 | CASSQQGSEAFF | TGTGCCAGCAGTCAACAGGGGTCTGAAGCTTTCTTT
. | . | TRBJ1-2 | TRBV29-1 | CSAELGYGYTF | TGCAGCGCCGAGTTAGGCTATGGCTACACCTTC
TRBD2 | . | TRBJ2-2 | TRBV19 | CASTTRAGVGTGELFF | TGTGCCAGTACCACTCGAGCGGGAGTAGGCACCGGGGAGCTGTTTTTT
. | few | TRBJ1-2 | TRBV2 | CASSEGGGRTRYGYTF | TGTGCCAGCAGTGAAGGGGGCGGCAGGACCAGATATGGCTACACCTTC
. | many | TRBJ2-3 | TRBV25-1 | CASSEKVVTSTDTQYF | TGTGCCAGCAGTGAAAAGGTCGTTACTAGCACAGATACGCAGTATTTT
. | many | TRBJ1-1 | TRBV12-3/TRBV12-4 | CASSHGQIGNTEAFF | TGTGCCAGCAGTCACGGACAGATTGGGAACACTGAAGCTTTCTTT